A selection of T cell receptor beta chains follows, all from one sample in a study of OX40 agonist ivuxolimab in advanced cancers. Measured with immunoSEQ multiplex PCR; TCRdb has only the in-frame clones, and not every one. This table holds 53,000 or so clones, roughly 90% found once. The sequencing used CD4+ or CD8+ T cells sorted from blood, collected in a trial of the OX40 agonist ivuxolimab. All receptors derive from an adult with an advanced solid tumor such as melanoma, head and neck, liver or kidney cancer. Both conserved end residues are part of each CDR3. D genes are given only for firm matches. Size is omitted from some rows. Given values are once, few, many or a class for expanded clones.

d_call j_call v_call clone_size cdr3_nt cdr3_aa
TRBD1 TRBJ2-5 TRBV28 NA TGTGCCAGCAGTTCCCAGCCGGGACAGTCCTACGAGGAGACCCAGTACTTC CASSSQPGQSYEETQYF
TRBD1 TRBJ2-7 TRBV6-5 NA TGTGCCAGCAGTGGGGACAGGAGTTCCTACGAGCAGTACTTC CASSGDRSSYEQYF
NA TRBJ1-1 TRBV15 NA TGTGCCACCAGCAGAGTTTCCGGGACAGAAGCTTTCTTT CATSRVSGTEAFF
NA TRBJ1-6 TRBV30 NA TGTGCCTGGAGTAGAGAGACCAATTCACCCCTCCACTTT CAWSRETNSPLHF
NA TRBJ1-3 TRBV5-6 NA TGTGCCAGCAGCTTCGCGGTACAGGGAAACACCATATATTTT CASSFAVQGNTIYF
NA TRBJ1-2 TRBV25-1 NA TGTGCCAGCAGTGAGATCGGAGGCGGCTATGGCTACACCTTC CASSEIGGGYGYTF
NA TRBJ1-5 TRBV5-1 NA TGCGCCAGCAGCCCCGGGGACCGATTTCTACCCCAGCATTTT CASSPGDRFLPQHF
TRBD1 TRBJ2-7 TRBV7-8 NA TGTGCCAGCAGCCCCCGGACAGGCACGGATTACGAGCAGTACTTC CASSPRTGTDYEQYF
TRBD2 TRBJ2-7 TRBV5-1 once TGCGCCAGCAGGACCGGGACTAGCGGGAACGAGCAGTACTTC CASRTGTSGNEQYF
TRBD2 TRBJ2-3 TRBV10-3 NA TGTGCCATCAATAATCTCGGGACTACGGGGGATACGCAGTATTTT CAINNLGTTGDTQYF
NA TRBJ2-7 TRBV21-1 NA NA CASSKAVGRGACYEQYF
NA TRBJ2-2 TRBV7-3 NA TGTGCCAGCAGCTCCTCACGGCCTGGCGGGAATAACACCGGGGAGCTGTTTTTT CASSSSRPGGNNTGELFF
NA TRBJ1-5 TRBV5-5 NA TGTGCCAGCAGCTCCCTAATAACAGGGACCAATCAGCCCCAGCATTTT CASSSLITGTNQPQHF
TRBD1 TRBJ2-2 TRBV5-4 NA TGTGCCAGCAGCTCGGACAGGGGAAACACCGGGGAGCTGTTTTTT CASSSDRGNTGELFF
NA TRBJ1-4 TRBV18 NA TGTGCCAGCTCACCAGGTCTGAATGAAAAACTGTTTTTT CASSPGLNEKLFF
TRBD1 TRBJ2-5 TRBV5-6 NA TGTGCCAGCAGCTCGGGACAGGAGCAAGAGACCCAGTACTTC CASSSGQEQETQYF
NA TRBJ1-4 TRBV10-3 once TGTGCCATCCGTTCGGCGGGGGATAATGAAAAACTGTTTTTT CAIRSAGDNEKLFF
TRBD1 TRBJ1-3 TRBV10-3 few TGTGCCATCAGTGAACAGGGGGTAGGAAACACCATATATTTT CAISEQGVGNTIYF
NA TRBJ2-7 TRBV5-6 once TGTGCCAGCCAGGGGTCCTCCTACGAGCAGTACTTC CASQGSSYEQYF
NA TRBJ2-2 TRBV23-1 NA TGCGCCAGCGCCGAATCGGACCGACGGAGCACCGGGGAGCTGTTTTTT CASAESDRRSTGELFF